A single sample gave rise to the 7 T cell receptor beta chains below, sequenced in a study of cytomegalovirus exposure and HLA in healthy donors. The PCR had 60 Vbeta and 13 Jbeta primers. Measured with immunoSEQ multiplex PCR; TCRdb has only the in-frame clones, and not every one. The sample has 85,000 to 130,000 clones, approximately 82% seen once; the top ten hold more than 0.95%. Sequenced: PBMCs. These receptors were obtained from a woman aged 18-35 years in good health and CMV-seronegative.

The V call is TRBV5-8, the J call TRBJ1-5; 9 bases line up with TRBD1. Germline V gives CDR1 SGHTS, CDR2 YDEGEE. V lost 3 bases and J lost 5; bases outside the gene matches: 9. The CDR3 sequence is 16 residues long. The CDR3 sequence is CASSSKQGASYQPQHF. The CDR3 DNA reads as TGTGCCAGCAGCTCAAAACAGGGGGCATCATATCAGCCCCAGCATTTT.

This clone was seen more than once but under ten times. The V and J genes are TRBV27 and TRBJ2-7; 9 bases match TRBD1. The junction had 12 bases not matched to a gene; V was cut back by 5 bases and J by 4 bases. Germline CDR1 reads MNHEY; CDR2 reads SMNVEV (reference sequence). The CDR3 extends over 16 amino acids. The CDR3 region has the DNA TGTGCCAGCAGTCCAAAACCGGGACAGGGCCCGTACGAGCAGTACTTC. It translates to CASSPKPGQGPYEQYF.

The chain carries TRBV5-1 and TRBJ2-5; the D gene is possibly TRBD2 (5 bases). The CDR3 totals 13 residues. Trimming took 4 bases from V and 11 from J, leaving 18 bases between them. Germline-derived CDR1 and CDR2 are SGHRS and YFSETQ. CDR3 amino acids: CASSPVGAEGQYF. In DNA, the CDR3 is TGCGCCAGCAGCCCGGTGGGTGCTGAGGGACAGTACTTC.

This chain joins TRBV7-2 and TRBJ2-7; possible D gene TRBD2, 7 bases. Trimming took off 2 bases at V and 3 bases at J, with 14 bases between the two ends. The CDR3 loop spans 15 amino acids. The germline gives CDR1 SGHTA, CDR2 FQGNSA. This chain's CDR3 is CASSLSRGAFYEQYF. CDR3 coding DNA: TGTGCCAGCAGCTTAAGCCGGGGGGCTTTCTACGAGCAGTACTTC.

This clone was detected a few times. The rearrangement links TRBV6-1 to TRBJ1-6, with 7 bases that match TRBD1. Germline V gene data show CDR1 as MNHNS and CDR2 as SASEGT. This CDR3 has 13 amino acids. V trimming: 7 bases; J trimming: 5 bases; junction bases outside the gene matches: 2. CDR3 nucleotides: TGTGCCAGCACCGGGACAGATAATTCACCCCTCCACTTT. This gives the protein CASTGTDNSPLHF.

This clone has just one count. The chain couples TRBV9 to TRBJ2-2; TRBD2 is a possible D gene (6 bases). V shed 0 bases and J shed 7 bases, with 16 bases lying between them. The CDR3 covers 16 residues. Germline values: CDR1 SGDLS, CDR2 YYNGEE. CDR3 DNA sequence: TGTGCCAGCAGCGTAGTCCCGACGACTAGTCGCGGGGAGCTGTTTTTT. Translation: CASSVVPTTSRGELFF. Drawing the rest from reference TRBV9 and TRBJ2-2, the complete variable domain is DSGVTQTPKHLITATGQRVTLRCSPRSGDLSVYWYQQSLDQGLQFLIQYYNGEERAKGNILERFSAQQFPDLHSELNLSSLELGDSALYFCASSVVPTTSRGELFFGEGSRLTVL.

This chain connects TRBV18 to TRBJ2-7, with 9 nucleotides matching TRBD2. Germline assignment: CDR1 KGHSH and CDR2 LQKENI. This CDR3 is 14 amino acids long. The V and J ends lost 4 bases and 6 bases, in that order; junction bases with no gene match: 7. DNA of the CDR3: TGTGCCAGCTCACAGGGACTAGCAAACATCGAGCAGTACTTC. This translates into CASSQGLANIEQYF.